These 17 T cell receptor beta chains originate from one sample sequenced in a study of blood T cell repertoires in COVID-19. Clones were sequenced by immunoSEQ multiplex PCR, and TCRdb holds only the in-frame ones, with some missing. The profile shows about 180,000 clones, 70% to 90% of them singletons. Source material: peripheral blood. These receptors all stem from a human donor with active or convalescent COVID-19. The donor label of this sample is uncertain.

J is TRBJ1-2 and V is TRBV3-1 (or the pseudogene TRBV3-2); TRBD1 might be the D (5 bases). Germline-derived CDR1 and CDR2 are LGHDT and YNNKEL (reference sequence). The CDR3 contains 14 residues. Trimming left V 4 bases short and J 3 bases short, with 12 bases between. As DNA, the CDR3 is TGTGCCAGCAGCCCCGGGGGTAGGGACTATGGCTACACCTTC. Its translation is CASSPGGRDYGYTF.

The chain joins TRBV9 to TRBJ2-3, with D perhaps matching TRBD2 (5 bases). Germline V gene data show CDR1 as SGDLS and CDR2 as YYNGEE. V was trimmed by 3 bases and J by 0 bases, leaving 11 bases between them. The CDR3 runs to 15 residues. The CDR3 protein is CASSATSHSTDTQYF. In DNA form, the CDR3 reads TGTGCCAGCAGCGCCACTAGTCATAGCACAGATACGCAGTATTTT. The whole variable domain, filled in from reference TRBV9 and TRBJ2-3, reads DSGVTQTPKHLITATGQRVTLRCSPRSGDLSVYWYQQSLDQGLQFLIQYYNGEERAKGNILERFSAQQFPDLHSELNLSSLELGDSALYFCASSATSHSTDTQYFGPGTRLTVL.

The rearrangement links TRBV6-5 to TRBJ2-5; 12 nucleotides align to TRBD2. Losses at the gene ends were 4 bases for V and 6 bases for J; bases not matched to a gene: 6. Germline V gives CDR1 MNHEY, CDR2 SVGAGI. This CDR3 is 15 amino acids long. CDR3 coding DNA: TGTGCCAGCAGTTCTAGCGGGGGGGCCGTGAAGACCCAGTACTTC. Amino acid sequence: CASSSSGGAVKTQYF.

The DNA for the CDR3 is TGTGCCAGCAGCTTAGCCTTGGATACGCAGTATTTT. Its translation: CASSLALDTQYF. V usage is TRBV7-6 and J usage is TRBJ2-3; D not resolved. Germline V CDR1 and CDR2: SGHVS, FNYEAQ. CDR3 size: 12 residues. Trimming took off 0 bases at V and 6 bases at J, with 4 bases between the two ends.

The chain joins TRBV7-3 to TRBJ2-1, with D uncertain. The length of the CDR3 is 18 residues. V gave up 0 bases and J gave up 0 bases, with 15 bases separating them. The germline CDR1 and CDR2 sequences are SGHTA and FQGTGA. The CDR3 DNA reads as TGTGCCAGCAGCTTAACAAGCGCAGCACGGAGCTCCTACAATGAGCAGTTCTTC. Protein: CASSLTSAARSSYNEQFF.

V and J are TRBV7-2 and TRBJ2-7, with D possibly being TRBD2 (5 bases). The CDR3 is 15 residues long. Germline values: CDR1 SGHTA, CDR2 FQGNSA. V lost 4 bases to trimming and J lost 2 bases, with 15 bases between them. DNA for the CDR3: TGTGCCAGCAGCTGGACCGGGGATGGTGCCTACGAGCAGTACTTC. This sequence encodes CASSWTGDGAYEQYF.

The V and J genes are TRBV2 and TRBJ2-1; D unclear. Germline V lookup: CDR1 SNHLY, CDR2 FYNNEI. Between the trimmed V and J ends, which lost 0 bases and 6 bases, there was a span of 6 bases. The CDR3 has 13 amino acids. The CDR3 sequence: CASSEARTNEQFF. The CDR3 DNA follows: TGTGCCAGCAGTGAAGCGCGAACCAATGAGCAGTTCTTC.

The chain uses TRBV6-5 and TRBJ1-5, with no clear D. The CDR3 is 12 residues long. V lost 6 bases and J lost 6, with 9 bases in between. Germline V lookup: CDR1 MNHEY, CDR2 SVGAGI. CDR3 nucleotides: TGTGCCAGCAGCCACTACCCTCAGCCCCAGCATTTT. Translation: CASSHYPQPQHF.

V gene TRBV6-1 combines with J gene TRBJ2-1; TRBD2 aligns across 8 bases. The CDR3 has 16 residues. The germline V gene has CDR1 MNHNS and CDR2 SASEGT. Trimming cost V 2 bases and J 8 bases; bases outside gene matches: 11. CDR3 DNA: TGTGCCAGCAGTGAACGTTTTGAGCGGGAGAGAGATGAGCAGTTCTTC. It specifies CASSERFERERDEQFF.

The chain recombines TRBV21-1 with TRBJ2-1; whether TRBD2, the table's D call, matches the DNA was not checked. TRBV21-1 is reported as a pseudogene. The CDR3 has 19 residues. The CDR3 DNA follows: TGTGCCAGCAGCAAAGTGGCGGCTAGCGGGAGGGCGGGGTACAATGAGCAGTTCTTC. Its translation: CASSKVAASGRAGYNEQFF.

The chain uses TRBV9 and TRBJ2-3; tentatively, D is TRBD2 (6 bases). V lost 4 bases and J lost 3, with 18 bases in between. There are 16 residues in the CDR3. The germline gives CDR1 SGDLS, CDR2 YYNGEE. The CDR3 here is CASSPGIGAGTDTQYF. CDR3 in DNA: TGTGCCAGCAGCCCAGGGATCGGGGCGGGAACAGATACGCAGTATTTT.

Comment on this clone: The junction does not match germline at one end; this may be a read error. The chain joins TRBV7-2 to TRBJ1-5; weak D call: TRBD1 (6 bases). The CDR3 extends over 15 amino acids. Germline V lookup: CDR1 SGHTA, CDR2 FQGNSA. For the CDR3, the DNA is TGTGCCAGCAGCTTAGATCAGGGGAGCATTCAGCCCCAGCATTTT. Translation gives CASSLDQGSIQPQHF.

This chain uses TRBV27 with TRBJ2-3, with D hard to call. The germline V gene encodes CDR1 MNHEY and CDR2 SMNVEV (reference sequence). The CDR3 consists of 13 residues. V lost 2 bases to trimming and J lost 0 bases, with 3 bases between them. The CDR3 sequence is CASSLLSTDTQYF. The DNA of the CDR3 is TGTGCCAGCAGTTTACTGAGCACAGATACGCAGTATTTT.

The chain joins TRBV19 to TRBJ2-4, with D possibly TRBD1 on 6 matching bases. The CDR3 spans 17 residues. Trimming stripped 3 bases from V and 0 bases from J, with 15 bases between. Germline lookup yields CDR1 LNHDA and CDR2 SQIVND (reference sequence). CDR3 nucleotides: TGTGCCAGTAGTATGCCGGACAGCATATTAGCCAAAAACATTCAGTACTTC. This codes for CASSMPDSILAKNIQYF.

To note about this clone: The same CDR3 can be traced to other DNA sequences in this sample. The chain joins TRBV6-1 to TRBJ2-7, with TRBD1 identical over 10 bases. V lost 5 bases, J lost 2 bases, and 6 bases stayed unmatched. The germline CDR1 and CDR2 sequences are MNHNS and SASEGT. The CDR3 consists of 15 residues. The CDR3 here is CASSPRQGAAYEQYF. CDR3 coding DNA: TGTGCCAGCAGTCCTCGACAGGGGGCTGCCTACGAGCAGTACTTC.

This chain links TRBV5-4 with TRBJ2-1; possibly TRBD2 for D (5 bases). V dropped 1 base and J dropped 8 bases, with 13 bases sitting between them. This CDR3 is built from 14 residues. Per the germline V gene, CDR1 is SGHNT and CDR2 is YYREEE (reference sequence). CDR3 in DNA: TGTGCCAGCAGCTTGTACGGGGTGAGCTATGAGCAGTTCTTC. Protein product: CASSLYGVSYEQFF. Looking up the rest from reference TRBV5-4 and TRBJ2-1 gives the full variable domain: ETGVTQSPTHLIKTRGQQVTLRCSSQSGHNTVSWYQQALGQGPQFIFQYYREEENGRGNFPPRFSGLQFPNYSSELNVNALELDDSALYLCASSLYGVSYEQFFGPGTRLTVL.

The chain combines TRBV5-1 with TRBJ1-6, with 8 positions matching TRBD1. V was pared by 0 bases and J by 7 bases, with 6 bases of the junction left unmatched. The CDR3 spans 16 residues. CDR1 is SGHRS, CDR2 YFSETQ, per germline. The CDR3 DNA is TGCGCCAGCAGCTTGGCCGGGACAGGAGTGAATTCACCCCTCCACTTT. It yields the protein CASSLAGTGVNSPLHF.